The 20 T cell receptor beta chains below were found in one sample sequenced in a study of graft-versus-host responses after intestinal transplantation. Which antigens these TCRs recognize remains unknown. The protocol was immunoSEQ multiplex PCR, while the TCRdb copy is restricted to in-frame clones and leaves out a portion. Of some 81,000 clones listed, 70% to 90% are singletons. This material consisted of unstimulated CD4+ T cells sorted from spleen or lymph node cells, taken before intestinal transplant. The receptors were sampled from a human donor who received an intestinal transplant.

This clone appeared a few times. V usage is TRBV10-3 and J usage is TRBJ2-2; no reliable D call. The V gene lost 10 bases and the J gene lost 4 bases, with 10 bases spanning the gap. The CDR3 consists of 12 residues. The germline CDR1 and CDR2 sequences are ENHRY and SYGVKD. The CDR3 protein is CATWAFTGELFF. The CDR3 bases are TGTGCCACTTGGGCTTTCACCGGGGAGCTGTTTTTT.

The chain uses TRBV18 and TRBJ2-4; TRBD2 aligns across 8 bases. The V gene end was trimmed by 4 bases and the J gene end by 6 bases; junction bases not matched to a gene: 5. This CDR3 spans 14 amino acids. CDR1 KGHSH and CDR2 LQKENI come from the germline V gene. CDR3 bases: TGTGCCAGCTCACTACGGGAGGGGGGAAACATTCAGTACTTC. It yields the protein CASSLREGGNIQYF. Full variable domain (rest looked up from reference TRBV18 and TRBJ2-4): NAGVMQNPRHLVRRRGQEARLRCSPMKGHSHVYWYRQLPEEGLKFMVYLQKENIIDESGMPKERFSAEFPKEGPSILRIQQVVRGDSAAYFCASSLREGGNIQYFGAGTRLSVL.

With regard to this clone: The sample carries other DNA sequences with the same CDR3. This chain uses TRBV5-1 with TRBJ2-5; possibly TRBD1 for D (5 bases). Germline V gene sequence: CDR1 SGHRS, CDR2 YFSETQ. The germline V and J ends were trimmed by 0 bases and 5 bases, with 5 bases remaining between them. The CDR3 spans 12 residues. The CDR3 nucleotides read TGCGCCAGCAGCTTGGCAGGGGAGACCCAGTACTTC. Protein: CASSLAGETQYF.

This clone was detected only a few times. The J gene is TRBJ1-2, the V gene TRBV7-2; tentatively, D is TRBD1 (6 bases). With 5 bases removed from V and 3 bases from J, the gap between germline ends came to 16 bases. This CDR3 comprises 15 residues. Germline V CDR1 and CDR2: SGHTA, FQGNSA. The DNA for the CDR3 is TGTGCCAGCAGCGCCTCCGGGACACCGTACTATGGCTACACCTTC. Translated, it gives CASSASGTPYYGYTF.

The chain links TRBV4-1 to TRBJ1-1; 7 bases agree with TRBD1. In germline, CDR1 is MGHRA, CDR2 YSYEKL. Germline trimming cut 1 base from V and 4 bases from J; bases unmatched to any gene: 9. The length of the CDR3 is 16 residues. The CDR3 region is CASSQGDEDRSTEAFF. The DNA of the CDR3 is TGCGCCAGCAGCCAAGGTGACGAGGACAGGAGCACTGAAGCTTTCTTT.

The V and J genes are TRBV18 and TRBJ1-1; D unresolved. CDR3 length equals 12 residues. In germline, CDR1 is KGHSH, CDR2 LQKENI. Deletions cut 2 bases from V and 4 bases from J, with 5 bases between. The CDR3, as DNA: TGTGCCAGCTCACCAGCCAGCACTGAAGCTTTCTTT. It specifies CASSPASTEAFF.

The V call is TRBV5-4, the J call TRBJ2-5, with D possibly being TRBD2 (6 bases). This CDR3 region has 12 residues. Germline V gene lookup returns CDR1 SGHNT and CDR2 YYREEE (reference sequence). V gave up 4 bases and J gave up 3 bases, with 7 bases separating them. The CDR3 DNA reads TGTGCCAGCAGCCCGGGGGAAGAGACCCAGTACTTC. Translating it yields CASSPGEETQYF.

The V gene is TRBV2, the J gene TRBJ2-1, with D perhaps matching TRBD2 (5 bases). Per the germline V gene, CDR1 is SNHLY and CDR2 is FYNNEI. The length of the CDR3 is 14 residues. V shed 8 bases and J shed 0 bases, with 11 bases lying between them. The CDR3, as DNA: TGTGCCAGCGGAGGACGGAGCTCCTACAATGAGCAGTTCTTC. Protein sequence: CASGGRSSYNEQFF.

The V gene is TRBV25-1, the J gene TRBJ2-5, with no clear D. The V end lost 1 base, the J end lost 5 bases, and 2 bases lay between the germline ends. Germline CDR1 MGHDK, CDR2 SYGVNS. The CDR3 runs to 11 residues. CDR3 nucleotides: TGTGCCAGCAGTGAATCGGAGACCCAGTACTTC. Translating it yields CASSESETQYF.

This sequence joins TRBV28 and TRBJ2-5; D is possibly TRBD2 (5 bases). Trimming removed 2 bases from V and 2 bases from J, with 21 bases in between. CDR1 and CDR2 (germline): MDHEN, SYDVKM. The CDR3 runs to 18 residues. CDR3 region: CASSLEAWARASQETQYF. CDR3 DNA sequence: TGTGCCAGCAGTTTAGAGGCTTGGGCGAGGGCCTCGCAAGAGACCCAGTACTTC.

The genes are TRBV27 and TRBJ2-1; TRBD1 agrees at 10 bases. The germline gives CDR1 MNHEY, CDR2 SMNVEV (reference sequence). The CDR3 totals 18 residues. Germline trimming cut 6 bases from V and 0 bases from J; bases unmatched to any gene: 11. The CDR3 spells CASRKTGGYPSSYNEQFF. In nucleotides, the CDR3 is TGTGCCAGCAGGAAGACAGGGGGCTATCCTAGCTCCTACAATGAGCAGTTCTTC.

The chain couples TRBV2 to TRBJ2-7, with 7 positions matching TRBD1. The CDR3 consists of 14 residues. J gave up 4 bases and V 4 bases, and 7 bases lay outside the gene matches. Germline V gene data show CDR1 as SNHLY and CDR2 as FYNNEI. Here the CDR3 reads CASSVEGAGYEQYF. In DNA, the CDR3 is TGTGCCAGCAGTGTCGAGGGGGCTGGATACGAGCAGTACTTC. The full variable domain, rest sourced from reference TRBV2 and TRBJ2-7, is EPEVTQTPSHQVTQMGQEVILRCVPISNHLYFYWYRQILGQKVEFLVSFYNNEISEKSEIFDDQFSVERPDGSNFTLKIRSTKLEDSAMYFCASSVEGAGYEQYFGPGTRLTVT.

The rearrangement uses TRBV5-1 and TRBJ2-1; possible D gene TRBD2, 6 bases. Germline V gene lookup returns CDR1 SGHRS and CDR2 YFSETQ. The CDR3 consists of 16 residues. V dropped 4 bases and J dropped 0 bases, with 14 bases sitting between them. The CDR3, as DNA: TGCGCCAGCAGCCCGGGACTCGCTACCTCCTACAATGAGCAGTTCTTC. This codes for CASSPGLATSYNEQFF. Full variable domain (remainder filled in from reference TRBV5-1 and TRBJ2-1): KAGVTQTPRYLIKTRGQQVTLSCSPISGHRSVSWYQQTPGQGLQFLFEYFSETQRNKGNFPGRFSGRQFSNSRSEMNVSTLELGDSALYLCASSPGLATSYNEQFFGPGTRLTVL.

The chain recombines TRBV2 with TRBJ2-7, with D perhaps TRBD2 (6 bases). The V end was cut by 5 bases, the J end by 0 bases, with 8 bases between. The CDR3 totals 13 residues. Germline CDR1 and CDR2: SNHLY and FYNNEI. CDR3 nucleotides: TGTGCCAGCAGTCAGACTAGCTCCTACGAGCAGTACTTC. It translates to CASSQTSSYEQYF.

In regard to this clone: Additional DNA sequences in this sample encode the identical CDR3. This CDR3 reads CASSEAPGQGAGNTIYF. In DNA form, the CDR3 reads TGTGCCAGCAGTGAAGCTCCCGGACAGGGGGCCGGAAACACCATATATTTT. V is TRBV2 and J is TRBJ1-3; 11 bases align to TRBD1. CDR3 length: 17 amino acids. Germline assignment: CDR1 SNHLY and CDR2 FYNNEI. With 0 bases clipped from V and 4 bases from J, the junction kept 5 bases outside the gene matches.

V usage is TRBV28 and J usage is TRBJ1-2, with 10 bases matching TRBD1. The CDR3 contains 15 residues. Germline V gives CDR1 MDHEN, CDR2 SYDVKM. With V trimmed by 5 bases and J by 7 bases, 10 bases remained unmatched. Here the CDR3 DNA reads TGTGCCAGCAGTGACATCCGGGACAGGGGAAGTGGCTACACCTTC. It translates to CASSDIRDRGSGYTF.

V gene TRBV5-1 combines with J gene TRBJ2-1, with 7 bases fitting TRBD2. Germline values: CDR1 SGHRS, CDR2 YFSETQ. This CDR3 region has 13 residues. V lost 0 bases to trimming and J lost 15 bases; unmatched junction nucleotides: 9. The CDR3 spells CASSLEFAGDWFF. The CDR3 nucleotides are TGCGCCAGCAGCTTGGAATTCGCGGGGGACTGGTTCTTC.

The chain couples TRBV7-3 to TRBJ1-2, with 8 nucleotides matching TRBD1. This CDR3 is built from 15 residues. The V and J ends lost 8 bases and 5 bases, in that order; junction bases with no gene match: 13. Looked up from germline, CDR1 is SGHTA and CDR2 is FQGTGA. CDR3 bases: TGTGCCAGCGCACCCCCGGGGACAGGACCGTATGGCTACACCTTC. It codes for CASAPPGTGPYGYTF.

The chain has TRBV28 and TRBJ1-4; tentative D call: TRBD1 (5 bases). In germline, CDR1 is MDHEN, CDR2 SYDVKM. The V end lost 3 bases, the J end lost 8 bases, and 10 bases lay between the germline ends. The CDR3 consists of 13 residues. CDR3 residues: CASSFIGGEKLFF. Written as DNA, the CDR3 is TGTGCCAGCAGTTTTATCGGGGGAGAAAAACTGTTTTTT.

The CDR3 region is CATSRAYQETQYF. CDR3 in DNA: TGTGCCACCAGCAGAGCCTACCAAGAGACCCAGTACTTC. The gene calls are TRBV15 and TRBJ2-5, with D unresolved. V lost 1 base, J lost 0 bases, and 3 bases lay in between. Germline assignment: CDR1 LNHNV and CDR2 YYDKDF (reference sequence). This CDR3 has 13 amino acids.